This TCR beta chain was captured in a study of beta chain features in type 1 diabetes. V lost 5 bases, J lost 7 bases, and 13 bases lay in between. This CDR3 contains 13 residues. Germline V gene lookup returns CDR1 SGHRS and CDR2 YFSETQ. Many counts were recorded for this clone. What it recognizes is unknown. Sequencing targeted expressed TCRB transcripts, as all isolated RNA had been reverse transcribed. Roughly 3.7 million reads, on average, came from each naive, central memory and regulatory T cell sample. TCRdb's table, derived via immunoSEQ multiplex PCR, lists solely in-frame clones and lacks some. The sample holds almost 350,000 clones, 8% seen once. Study-wide findings and caveats: Whatever favoring of shorter templates PCR might show would apply equally to patients and controls. HLA influence on TCRB rearrangement stayed unresolved here.

The origin of this receptor is a woman between 18 and 29 years old in good health. The chain links TRBV5-1 to TRBJ1-5; TRBD1 might be the D (6 bases). The sample taken for sequencing was central memory CD4+ T cells from blood. The chain's CDR3 is CASRFEDSQPQHF. The CDR3 nucleotides are TGCGCCAGCAGATTCGAGGACAGCCAGCCCCAGCATTTT.